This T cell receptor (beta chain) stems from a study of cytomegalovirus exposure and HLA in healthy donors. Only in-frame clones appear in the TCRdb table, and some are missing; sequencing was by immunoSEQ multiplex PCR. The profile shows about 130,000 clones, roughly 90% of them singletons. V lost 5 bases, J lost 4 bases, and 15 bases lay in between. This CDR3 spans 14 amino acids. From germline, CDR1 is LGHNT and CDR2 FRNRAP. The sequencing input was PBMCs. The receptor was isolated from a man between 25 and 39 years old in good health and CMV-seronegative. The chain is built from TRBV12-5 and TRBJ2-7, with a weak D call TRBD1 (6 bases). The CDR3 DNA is TGTGCTAGTGGTCCCAACAGGGACGTTTACGAGCAGTACTTC. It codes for CASGPNRDVYEQYF.